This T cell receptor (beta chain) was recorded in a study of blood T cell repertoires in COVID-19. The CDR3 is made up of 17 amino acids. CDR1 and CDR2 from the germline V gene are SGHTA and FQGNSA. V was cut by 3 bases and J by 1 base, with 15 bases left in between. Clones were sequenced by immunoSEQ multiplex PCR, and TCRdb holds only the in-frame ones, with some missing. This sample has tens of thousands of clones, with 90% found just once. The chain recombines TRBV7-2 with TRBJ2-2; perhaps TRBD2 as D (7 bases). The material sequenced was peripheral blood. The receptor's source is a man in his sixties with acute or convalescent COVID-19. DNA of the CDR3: TGTGCCAGCAGCTTTCCATCGGGGGGCAGGAACACCGGGGAGCTGTTTTTT. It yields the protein CASSFPSGGRNTGELFF.